The 6 T cell receptor beta chains listed next were all sequenced from one sample in a study of blood T cell repertoires in COVID-19. The data were produced by immunoSEQ multiplex PCR, yet TCRdb's version contains in-frame clones alone and is incomplete. The data contain hundreds of thousands of clones, approximately 86% of them singletons. Sequencing used PBMCs or T cells enriched from blood (not recorded which). These receptors originate from a woman in her forties or fifties who had recovered from COVID-19.

The chain joins TRBV11-2 to TRBJ2-1; 8 positions agree with TRBD2. This CDR3 is built from 14 residues. J was trimmed by 7 bases and V by 5 bases; bases with no gene match: 7. Germline values: CDR1 SGHAT, CDR2 FQNNGV. Written as DNA, the CDR3 is TGTGCCAGCAGCCAGGGCGAGCGGGGGAATGAGCAGTTCTTC. It is translated as CASSQGERGNEQFF.

This clone has more than one count but fewer than ten. This rearrangement joins TRBV4-1 to TRBJ1-2, with TRBD1 matching 11 bases. The CDR3 length is 15 residues. Looked up from germline, CDR1 is MGHRA and CDR2 is YSYEKL. V lost 2 bases to trimming and J lost 4 bases; unmatched junction nucleotides: 3. CDR3 DNA: TGCGCCAGCAGCCAACGGACAGGGGGCCTCTATGGCTACACCTTC. It is translated as CASSQRTGGLYGYTF.

V and J are TRBV6-2 or TRBV6-3 and TRBJ2-3; TRBD2 aligns across 14 bases. This CDR3 contains 18 residues. V dropped 2 bases and J dropped 6; count of bases not matched to a gene: 10. The V gene's germline CDR1 is MNHEY and CDR2 SVGEGT. The DNA for the CDR3 is TGTGCCAGCAGTTACGATCGACTAGCGGGAGGGCCGGGGGATACGCAGTATTTT. Protein sequence: CASSYDRLAGGPGDTQYF.

The genes are TRBV7-2 and TRBJ2-3; TRBD1 is a possible D gene (6 bases). CDR3 length: 12 residues. CDR1 is SGHTA and CDR2 is FQGNSA in the germline V gene. Trimming removed 2 bases from V and 7 bases from J, with 7 bases in between. The CDR3 nucleotides are TGTGCCAGCAGCTTAAGGGGGAATACGCAGTATTTT. Its translation: CASSLRGNTQYF.

This chain connects TRBV24-1 to TRBJ2-7, with 9 bases matching TRBD1. V was pared by 3 bases and J by 2 bases, with 7 bases of the junction left unmatched. The CDR3 sequence is 16 residues long. Germline CDR1 KGHDR, CDR2 SFDVKD. The CDR3 DNA sequence: TGTGCCACCAGTGATGGACCGGGACAGGGAACCTACGAGCAGTACTTC. The encoded protein is CATSDGPGQGTYEQYF.

The chain employs TRBV6-2 or TRBV6-3 and TRBJ2-2; TRBD1 matches 10 bases. The CDR3 length is 18 residues. Unmatched junction bases numbered 6, after V lost 2 bases and J lost 0 bases. Germline lookup yields CDR1 MNHEY and CDR2 SVGEGT. The CDR3 loop reads CASSYDWTGGSNTGELFF. CDR3 DNA sequence: TGTGCCAGCAGTTACGACTGGACAGGGGGTTCGAACACCGGGGAGCTGTTTTTT.